This is a list of T cell receptor beta chains from one sample in a study of blood T cells in healthy people across ages. In TCRdb, the 5' RACE reads were re-called with MiXCR into one record per CDR3 protein. This repertoire shows 550,000 to 700,000 distinct CDR3 sequences, 27% found once; its top ten account for about 18%. The sample consisted of blood. The receptors originated from a woman in her sixties or seventies in good health. Each CDR3 is given with its conserved first and last residue. D genes are given only for firm matches. Size values are once, few and many counts, or a class for expanded clones, and some rows have none.

j_call clone_size v_call d_call cdr3_aa cdr3_nt
TRBJ1-1 NA TRBV7-3 NA CASSLRVGTEPFF TGTGCCAGCAGCTTAAGGGTGGGAACTGAACCTTTCTTT
TRBJ1-2 few TRBV7-9 TRBD1 CASSQSIAGGEGYTF TGTGCCAGCAGTCAAAGCATTGCAGGGGGGGAAGGCTACACCTTC
TRBJ2-3 few TRBV20-1 TRBD2 CSATSGGYTDTQYF TGCAGTGCTACTAGCGGGGGTTACACAGATACGCAGTATTTT
TRBJ2-3 NA TRBV29-1 NA CSVEGGRGTDTQYF TGCAGCGTTGAAGGGGGCAGGGGAACAGATACGCAGTATTTT
TRBJ1-2 NA TRBV7-9 NA CASSTSDSIYGYTF TGTGCCAGCAGCACCTCGGACAGCATCTATGGCTACACCTTC
TRBJ2-5 NA TRBV4-1 NA CASSQAVTPQETQYF TGCGCCAGCAGCCAAGCAGTGACACCTCAAGAGACCCAGTACTTC
TRBJ2-5 NA TRBV7-2 TRBD2 CASTRLAGGQTQNF TGTGCCAGCACCCGACTAGCGGGGGGCCAGACCCAGAACTTC
TRBJ2-2 NA TRBV6-5 NA CASSSGTNTGELFF TGTGCCAGCAGTTCCGGAACGAACACCGGGGAGCTGTTTTTT
TRBJ1-4 NA TRBV5-6 NA CASSYGGREKLFF TGTGCCAGCAGCTATGGTGGCCGTGAAAAACTGTTTTTT
TRBJ2-5 NA TRBV7-2 NA CASSLSRADGTQYF TGTGCCAGCAGCTTATCAAGGGCGGACGGGACCCAGTACTTC
TRBJ2-3 NA TRBV20-1 NA CSASSRGADTQYF TGCAGTGCTAGTTCTAGGGGCGCAGATACGCAGTATTTT
TRBJ1-2 NA TRBV7-9 NA CASRYNGNLNNYGYTF TGTGCCAGCAGGTACAATGGTAATCTAAATAACTATGGCTACACCTTC
TRBJ1-2 NA TRBV6-1 TRBD1 CASSPPGRGGGYGYTF TGTGCCAGCAGCCCCCCGGGCAGGGGGGGCGGCTATGGCTACACCTTC
TRBJ2-7 few TRBV29-1 NA CSVDSGAYSYKQYF TGCAGCGTTGATTCGGGGGCCTATTCCTACAAGCAGTACTTC
TRBJ2-1 few TRBV14 TRBD2 CASRPGTSGYNEQFF TGTGCCAGCAGACCCGGGACTAGCGGCTACAATGAGCAGTTCTTC
TRBJ1-2 NA TRBV19 NA CASSARDVLRGGYTF TGTGCCAGTAGTGCCCGGGACGTCTTACGTGGAGGCTACACCTTC
TRBJ2-2 NA TRBV3-1 TRBD1 CASVGQAFTGELFF TGTGCCAGCGTCGGACAGGCCTTCACCGGGGAGCTGTTTTTT
TRBJ1-4 few TRBV9 NA CASSPVEYNEKLFF TGTGCCAGCAGCCCGGTGGAGTACAATGAAAAACTGTTTTTT
TRBJ2-7 NA TRBV12-3/TRBV12-4 TRBD2 CASSLLSSGGGEQYF TGTGCCAGCAGCCTCCTCTCTAGCGGGGGCGGCGAGCAGTACTTC
TRBJ2-2 few TRBV7-2 NA CASSLGGWAVNTGELFF TGCGCCAGCAGCTTAGGGGGTTGGGCGGTGAACACCGGGGAGCTGTTTTTT
TRBJ2-1 NA TRBV5-1 TRBD2 CASSLSLAGAYNEQFF TGCGCCAGCAGCTTGAGTCTAGCGGGGGCCTACAATGAGCAGTTCTTC
TRBJ2-1 NA TRBV5-5 NA CASTRTPTPPGSNEQFF TGTGCCAGCACCAGGACGCCCACACCCCCGGGCTCCAATGAGCAGTTCTTC
TRBJ1-4 NA TRBV20-1 NA CSATLPGGPGEKLFF TGCAGTGCTACTCTACCCGGGGGGCCGGGGGAAAAACTGTTTTTT
TRBJ2-3 NA TRBV4-1 TRBD2 CASSQLEPSGGVFSTDTQYF TGCGCCAGCAGCCAACTCGAACCTAGCGGGGGGGTCTTTAGCACAGATACGCAGTATTTT
TRBJ1-2 NA TRBV6-1 NA CASSEVRDGYTF TGTGCCAGCAGTGAAGTCAGGGATGGCTACACCTTC
TRBJ2-5 NA TRBV5-1 NA CASSLYEVETQYF TGCGCCAGCAGCCTATACGAGGTGGAGACCCAGTACTTC
TRBJ2-3 NA TRBV10-3 NA CATGTAADTQYF TGTGCCACTGGGACTGCGGCAGATACGCAGTATTTT
TRBJ2-7 many TRBV7-2 NA CASSTGTAYEQYF TGTGCCAGCAGCACCGGGACCGCCTACGAGCAGTACTTC